The 3 T cell receptor beta chains below all came from one sample that was sequenced in a study of CD8 T cells in ankylosing spondylitis. Whole-study findings and limits: Blood from ankylosing spondylitis patients appeared to carry a characteristic roughly 8-variant TCR beta motif.

From the 5' RACE reads, TCRdb called clonotypes with MiXCR, one entry per CDR3 protein. The profile shows roughly 450,000 distinct CDR3 sequences, roughly 25% of them singletons. No antigen has been identified for these receptors. What was sequenced was blood, either unsorted or a sorted T cell fraction (not recorded which). The source of these receptors is a male donor with ankylosing spondylitis.

This clonotype has a handful of counts. The CDR3 coding sequence is TGCGCCAGCAGCTTCGACGGTACTTCCTCTGGGGCCAACGTCCTGACTTTC. Translated: CASSFDGTSSGANVLTF. The chain joins TRBV5-1 to TRBJ2-6; no clear D gene. The V end was cut by 2 bases, the J end by 0 bases, with 12 bases between. This CDR3 comprises 17 residues. Germline CDR1 reads SGHRS; CDR2 reads YFSETQ.

J is TRBJ2-7 and V is TRBV3-1, with 12 bases matching TRBD2. The V and J ends lost 3 bases and 3 bases, in that order; junction bases with no gene match: 18. The CDR3 has 20 amino acids. Germline V CDR1 and CDR2: LGHDT, YNNKEL (reference sequence). CDR3 in amino acids: CASSQPLGAGTSGRGYEQYF. Here the CDR3 DNA reads TGTGCCAGCAGCCAGCCCCTTGGAGCCGGGACTAGCGGGCGAGGCTACGAGCAGTACTTC.

The chain joins TRBV29-1 to TRBJ2-7; a possible D gene is TRBD2 (6 bases). The CDR3 sequence is 11 residues long. The V end lost 8 bases, the J end lost 2 bases, and 10 bases lay between the germline ends. Germline V gives CDR1 SQVTM, CDR2 ANQGSEA. DNA of the CDR3: TGCAGCTCGCGGGATGCCTACGAGCAGTACTTC. Amino acids: CSSRDAYEQYF.